This entry is about one T cell receptor (beta chain). Germline assignment: CDR1 GTSNPN and CDR2 SVGIG (reference sequence). The length of the CDR3 is 15 residues. The V gene end was trimmed by 2 bases and the J gene end by 2 bases; junction bases not matched to a gene: 1. Control samples were healthy donors' buffy coats. The data belong to a study of STAT5B mutations in CD4+ large granular lymphocyte leukemia. Authors' methods: The detection floor for productive clonotype frequency was 2.59 x 10-5. Libraries were prepared by immunoSEQ multiplex PCR; TCRdb keeps only in-frame clonotypes and omits some of them. For V, J and clone size, that table is used; D and trimming come from the DNA. The sample includes approximately 30,000 clones, about 89% seen only once; the top ten take 0.4% to 0.5%.

The source of this sequence is a human donor in good health. Input material: CD4+ T cells from blood buffy coats. This chain connects TRBV30 to TRBJ2-4; TRBD1 matches at 12 bases. CDR3 nucleotides: TGTGCCTGGAGTAGGGACAGGGGGCCCAAAAACATTCAGTACTTC. It is translated as CAWSRDRGPKNIQYF. The variable domain in full, completed from reference TRBV30 and TRBJ2-4, reads SQTIHQWPATLVQPVGSPLSLECTVEGTSNPNLYWYRQAAGRGLQLLFYSVGIGQISSEVPQNLSASRPQDRQFILSSKKLLLSDSGFYLCAWSRDRGPKNIQYFGAGTRLSVL.